This TCR beta chain comes out of a study of vaccination and CD4 T cells after COVID-19. Study-level background: Post-vaccination samples were procured at a median of 72 days following dose two (range 14 to 241). In culture, cells were exposed to overlapping spike peptides from SARS-CoV-2, HCoV-NL63, HCoV-OC43 and HCoV-229E.

A word on this clonotype: Its antigen is undetermined.

The V and J ends lost 4 bases and 6 bases respectively, with 13 bases between them. Germline lookup yields CDR1 LNHDA and CDR2 SQIVND (reference sequence). The CDR3 has 13 amino acids. An Oncomine TCR Beta short-read assay was used to sequence the DNA from cultured CD4+ T cells. Researchers extracted genomic DNA from CD4+ T cells that had been cultured. TCRdb re-derived calls from the PCR reads in MiXCR, one entry per CDR3 protein. This table has around 20,000 distinct CDR3 sequences, 40% to 50% appearing once. The treatment: roughly ten-day PBMC culture with coronavirus spike peptide pools or control peptides (ViraFEST assay).

This rearrangement joins TRBV19 to TRBJ2-7; D may be TRBD1 or TRBD2 (6 bases each). The TCR sequence derives from a human donor who had recovered from COVID-19. Sequencing used CD4+ T cells from blood, cultured in vitro, obtained before SARS-CoV-2 vaccination. CDR3 sequence (DNA): TGTGCCAGTAGTAATTCGGGGGCTGGCGAGCAGTACTTC. It is translated as CASSNSGAGEQYF.